Sequencing of this T cell receptor beta chain was carried out in a study of T-cell reconstitution after alpha-beta-depleted transplantation in children. CDR1 and CDR2 (germline): MNHEY, SMNVEV (reference sequence). The CDR3 runs 12 residues. The germline V and J ends were trimmed by 5 bases and 6 bases, with 8 bases remaining between them. Unique molecular identifiers were incorporated into the prepared TCRbeta library. Each CDR3 protein gets one entry after TCRdb re-called the PCR reads with MiXCR. Of 400,000 to 500,000 distinct CDR3 sequences in the sample, roughly 10% are singletons; the top ten hold roughly 6%. The sample holds many counts of this clonotype.

The J gene is TRBJ1-5, the V gene TRBV27; D remains ambiguous. The sequences come from PBMCs from the stem cell graft donor, collected from the stem cell graft. This clonotype originated in a human donor who donated a stem cell graft to a child with acute myeloid leukemia. The CDR3 is CASSNFGQPQHF. CDR3 nucleotides: TGTGCCAGCAGTAACTTTGGTCAGCCCCAGCATTTT.